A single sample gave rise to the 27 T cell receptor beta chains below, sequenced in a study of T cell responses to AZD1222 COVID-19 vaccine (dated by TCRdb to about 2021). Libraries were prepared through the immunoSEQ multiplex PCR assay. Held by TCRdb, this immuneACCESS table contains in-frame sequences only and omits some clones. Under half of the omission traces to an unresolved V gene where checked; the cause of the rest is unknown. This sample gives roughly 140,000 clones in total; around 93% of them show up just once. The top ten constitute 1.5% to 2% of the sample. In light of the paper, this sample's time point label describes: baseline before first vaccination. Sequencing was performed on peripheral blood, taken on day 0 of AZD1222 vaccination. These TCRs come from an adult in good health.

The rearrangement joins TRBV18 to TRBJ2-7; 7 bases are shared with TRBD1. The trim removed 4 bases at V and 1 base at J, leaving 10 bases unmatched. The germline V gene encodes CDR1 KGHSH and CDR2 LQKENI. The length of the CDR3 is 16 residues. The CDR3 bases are TGTGCCAGCTCACAGGGGGCGCCCCTTTCGTCCTACGAGCAGTACTTC. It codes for CASSQGAPLSSYEQYF. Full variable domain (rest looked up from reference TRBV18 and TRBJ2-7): NAGVMQNPRHLVRRRGQEARLRCSPMKGHSHVYWYRQLPEEGLKFMVYLQKENIIDESGMPKERFSAEFPKEGPSILRIQQVVRGDSAAYFCASSQGAPLSSYEQYFGPGTRLTVT.

The CDR3, as DNA: TGTGCCAGCAGCCCTCGCCTAGCGGGATACAATGAGCAGTTCTTC. Protein: CASSPRLAGYNEQFF. The gene calls are TRBV9 and TRBJ2-1, with 9 positions matching TRBD2. Germline lookup yields CDR1 SGDLS and CDR2 YYNGEE. CDR3 length equals 15 residues. Germline trimming cut 4 bases from V and 4 bases from J; bases unmatched to any gene: 6.

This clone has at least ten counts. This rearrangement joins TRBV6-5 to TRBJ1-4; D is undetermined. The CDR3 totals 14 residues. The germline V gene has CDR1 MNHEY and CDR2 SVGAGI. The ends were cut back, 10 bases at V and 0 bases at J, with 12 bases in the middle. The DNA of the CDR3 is TGTGCCACAATTCGGAATGCAACTAATGAAAAACTGTTTTTT. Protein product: CATIRNATNEKLFF.

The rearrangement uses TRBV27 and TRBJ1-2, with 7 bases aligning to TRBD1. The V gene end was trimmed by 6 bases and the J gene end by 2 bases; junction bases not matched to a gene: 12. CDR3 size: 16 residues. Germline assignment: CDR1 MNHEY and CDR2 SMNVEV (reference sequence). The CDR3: CASSPHPGQPNYGYTF. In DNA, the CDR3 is TGTGCCAGCAGCCCCCACCCGGGACAGCCGAACTATGGCTACACCTTC.

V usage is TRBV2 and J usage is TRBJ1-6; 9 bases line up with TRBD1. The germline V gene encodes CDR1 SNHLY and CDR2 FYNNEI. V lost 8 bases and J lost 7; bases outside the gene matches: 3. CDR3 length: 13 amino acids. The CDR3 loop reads CASRDRENSPLHF. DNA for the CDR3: TGTGCCAGCCGGGACAGGGAAAATTCACCCCTCCACTTT.

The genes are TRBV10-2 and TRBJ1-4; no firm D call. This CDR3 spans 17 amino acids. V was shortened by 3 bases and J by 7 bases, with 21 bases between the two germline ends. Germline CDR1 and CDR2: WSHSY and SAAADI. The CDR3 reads CASSDLTHLKSGEKLFF. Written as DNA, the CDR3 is TGCGCCAGCAGTGACCTCACCCACTTGAAGAGTGGTGAAAAACTGTTTTTT.

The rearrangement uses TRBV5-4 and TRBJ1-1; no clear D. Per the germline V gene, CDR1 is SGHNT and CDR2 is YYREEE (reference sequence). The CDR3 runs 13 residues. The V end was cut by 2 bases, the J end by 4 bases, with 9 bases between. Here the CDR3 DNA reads TGTGCCAGCAGCTTAGAAGGCGTCACTGAAGCTTTCTTT. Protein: CASSLEGVTEAFF.

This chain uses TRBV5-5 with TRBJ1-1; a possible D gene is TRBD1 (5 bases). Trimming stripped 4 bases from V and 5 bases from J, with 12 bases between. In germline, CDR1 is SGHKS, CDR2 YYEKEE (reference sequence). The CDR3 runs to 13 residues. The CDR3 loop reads CASSQGSGTEAFF. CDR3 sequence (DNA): TGTGCCAGCAGCCAGGGATCAGGGACTGAAGCTTTCTTT.

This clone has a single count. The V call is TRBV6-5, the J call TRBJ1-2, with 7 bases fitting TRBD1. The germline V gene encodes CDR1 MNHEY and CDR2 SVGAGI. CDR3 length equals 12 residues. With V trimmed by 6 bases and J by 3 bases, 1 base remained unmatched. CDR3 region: CASRQGYYGYTF. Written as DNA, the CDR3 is TGTGCCAGCAGACAGGGGTACTATGGCTACACCTTC.

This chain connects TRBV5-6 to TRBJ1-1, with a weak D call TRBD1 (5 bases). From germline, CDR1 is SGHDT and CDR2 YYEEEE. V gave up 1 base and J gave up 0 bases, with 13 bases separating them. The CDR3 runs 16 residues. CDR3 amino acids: CASSLTWGPMNTEAFF. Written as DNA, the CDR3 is TGTGCCAGCAGCTTGACATGGGGACCGATGAACACTGAAGCTTTCTTT.

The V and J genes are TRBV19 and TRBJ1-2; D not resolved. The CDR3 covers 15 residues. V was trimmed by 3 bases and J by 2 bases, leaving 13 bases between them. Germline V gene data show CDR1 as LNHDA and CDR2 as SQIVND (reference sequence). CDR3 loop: CASSIKVRSNYGYTF. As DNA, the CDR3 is TGTGCCAGTAGTATCAAGGTCCGTTCCAACTATGGCTACACCTTC.

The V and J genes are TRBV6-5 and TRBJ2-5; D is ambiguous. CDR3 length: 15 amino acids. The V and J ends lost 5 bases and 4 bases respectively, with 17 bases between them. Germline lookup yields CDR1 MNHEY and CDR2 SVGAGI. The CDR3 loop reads CASSLRGGPAETQYF. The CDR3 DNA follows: TGTGCCAGCAGTCTACGTGGTGGTCCTGCAGAGACCCAGTACTTC.

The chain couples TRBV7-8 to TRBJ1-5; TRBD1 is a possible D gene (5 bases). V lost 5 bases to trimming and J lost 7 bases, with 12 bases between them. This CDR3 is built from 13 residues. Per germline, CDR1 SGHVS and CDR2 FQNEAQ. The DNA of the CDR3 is TGTGCCAGCAGCCAGGGCCGAGCCCAGCCCCAGCATTTT. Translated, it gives CASSQGRAQPQHF.

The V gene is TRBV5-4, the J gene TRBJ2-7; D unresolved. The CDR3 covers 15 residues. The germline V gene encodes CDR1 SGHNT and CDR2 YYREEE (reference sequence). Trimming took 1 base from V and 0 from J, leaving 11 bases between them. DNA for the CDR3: TGTGCCAGCAGCTTGAAGAACGGACGCTCCTACGAGCAGTACTTC. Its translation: CASSLKNGRSYEQYF.

The CDR3 loop is CASSAGRGNYGYTF. The CDR3 coding sequence is TGTGCCAGCAGTGCAGGGCGGGGTAACTATGGCTACACCTTC. This rearrangement joins TRBV2 to TRBJ1-2; D perhaps matches TRBD1 (5 bases). CDR1 and CDR2 from the germline V gene are SNHLY and FYNNEI. This CDR3 has 14 residues. The V end lost 4 bases, the J end lost 1 base, and 10 bases lay between the germline ends.

In nucleotides, the CDR3 is TGTGCCAGCAGCCAAACTACAGGGTTCAGTGGCTACACCTTC. It translates to CASSQTTGFSGYTF. This sequence joins TRBV14 and TRBJ1-2; D is possibly TRBD1 (6 bases). The CDR3 loop spans 14 amino acids. Germline V gene lookup returns CDR1 SGHDN and CDR2 FVKESK. Trimming stripped 2 bases from V and 7 bases from J, with 14 bases between.

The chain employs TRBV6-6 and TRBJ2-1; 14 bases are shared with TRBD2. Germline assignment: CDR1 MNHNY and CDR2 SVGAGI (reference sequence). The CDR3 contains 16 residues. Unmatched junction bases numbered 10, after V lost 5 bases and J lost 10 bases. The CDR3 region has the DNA TGTGCCAGCAGTCGAACGACTAGCGGGAGGGCCGGGGAGCAGTTCTTC. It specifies CASSRTTSGRAGEQFF.

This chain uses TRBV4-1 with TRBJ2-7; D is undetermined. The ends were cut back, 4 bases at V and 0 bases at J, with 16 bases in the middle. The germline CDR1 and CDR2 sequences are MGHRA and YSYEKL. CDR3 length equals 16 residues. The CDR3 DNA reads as TGCGCCAGCAGCCCCCTGCTGAGGTCGAGCTCCTACGAGCAGTACTTC. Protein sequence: CASSPLLRSSSYEQYF.

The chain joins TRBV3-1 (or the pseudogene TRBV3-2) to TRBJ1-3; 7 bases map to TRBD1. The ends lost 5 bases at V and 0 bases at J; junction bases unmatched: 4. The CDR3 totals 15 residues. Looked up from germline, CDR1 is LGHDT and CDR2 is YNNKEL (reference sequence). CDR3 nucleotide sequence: TGTGCCAGCAGCGACAGGGTGGCCTCTGGAAACACCATATATTTT. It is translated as CASSDRVASGNTIYF.

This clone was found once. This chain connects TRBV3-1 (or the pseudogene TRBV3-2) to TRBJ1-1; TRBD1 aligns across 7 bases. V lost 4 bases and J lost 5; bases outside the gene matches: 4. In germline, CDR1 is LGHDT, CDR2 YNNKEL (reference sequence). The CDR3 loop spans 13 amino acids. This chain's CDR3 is CASSPGGATEAFF. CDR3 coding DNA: TGTGCCAGCAGCCCAGGGGGGGCGACTGAAGCTTTCTTT.

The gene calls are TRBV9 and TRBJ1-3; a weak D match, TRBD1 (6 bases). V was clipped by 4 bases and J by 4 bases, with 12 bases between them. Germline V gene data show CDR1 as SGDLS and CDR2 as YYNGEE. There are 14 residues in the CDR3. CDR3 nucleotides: TGTGCCAGCAGCCCCCCAGGGGCCGGAAACACCATATATTTT. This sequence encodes CASSPPGAGNTIYF.

The CDR3 sequence is CASSESGGWGYTF. In DNA, the CDR3 is TGTGCCAGCAGTGAATCAGGGGGCTGGGGCTACACCTTC. The chain is built from TRBV6-1 and TRBJ1-2, with 8 bases that match TRBD1. V dropped 2 bases and J dropped 8; count of bases not matched to a gene: 4. CDR1 is MNHNS and CDR2 is SASEGT in the germline V gene. The CDR3 loop spans 13 amino acids.

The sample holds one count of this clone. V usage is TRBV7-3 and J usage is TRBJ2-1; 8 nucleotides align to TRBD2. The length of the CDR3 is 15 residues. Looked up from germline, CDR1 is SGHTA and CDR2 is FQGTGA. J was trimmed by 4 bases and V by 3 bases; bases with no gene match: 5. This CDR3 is CASSFTSGAYNEQFF. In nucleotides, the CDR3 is TGTGCCAGCAGCTTTACTAGCGGAGCTTACAATGAGCAGTTCTTC. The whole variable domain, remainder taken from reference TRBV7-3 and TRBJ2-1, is GAGVSQTPSNKVTEKGKYVELRCDPISGHTALYWYRQSLGQGPEFLIYFQGTGAADDSGLPNDRFFAVRPEGSVSTLKIQRTERGDSAVYLCASSFTSGAYNEQFFGPGTRLTVL.

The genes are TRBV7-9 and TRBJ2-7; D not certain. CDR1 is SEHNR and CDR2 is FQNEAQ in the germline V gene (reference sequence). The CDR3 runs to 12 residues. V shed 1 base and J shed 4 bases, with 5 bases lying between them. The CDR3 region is CASSLELYEQYF. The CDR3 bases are TGTGCCAGCAGCTTAGAGTTGTACGAGCAGTACTTC.

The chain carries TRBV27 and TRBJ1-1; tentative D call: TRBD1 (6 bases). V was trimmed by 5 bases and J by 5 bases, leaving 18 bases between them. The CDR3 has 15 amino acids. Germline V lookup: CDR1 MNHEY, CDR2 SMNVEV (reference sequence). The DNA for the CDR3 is TGTGCCAGCAGTCCCAGGGACACCTCAGTGACTGAAGCTTTCTTT. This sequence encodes CASSPRDTSVTEAFF.

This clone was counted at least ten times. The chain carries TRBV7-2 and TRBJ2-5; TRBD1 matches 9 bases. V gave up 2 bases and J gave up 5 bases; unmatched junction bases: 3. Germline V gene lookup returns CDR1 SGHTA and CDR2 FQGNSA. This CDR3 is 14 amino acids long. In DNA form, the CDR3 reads TGTGCCAGCAGCTTAACAGGGGGCTATGAGACCCAGTACTTC. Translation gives CASSLTGGYETQYF.

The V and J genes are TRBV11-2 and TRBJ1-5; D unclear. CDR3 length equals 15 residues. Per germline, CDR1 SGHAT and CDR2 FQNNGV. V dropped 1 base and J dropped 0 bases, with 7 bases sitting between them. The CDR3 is CASSLAGGSNQPQHF. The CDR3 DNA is TGTGCCAGCAGCTTAGCCGGTGGTAGCAATCAGCCCCAGCATTTT.